Shown below are 3 T cell receptor beta chains from a single sample sequenced in a study of blood T cell repertoires in COVID-19. TCRdb's copy holds only in-frame clones and misses some; the assay was immunoSEQ multiplex PCR. The sample contains hundreds of thousands of clones, 70% to 90% of which appear only once. Sequencing used peripheral blood. The receptors come from a man older than 75 with acute or convalescent COVID-19.

The genes are TRBV7-3 and TRBJ2-2; no firm D call. CDR1 is SGHTA and CDR2 is FQGTGA in the germline V gene. Trimming took 5 bases from V and 3 from J, leaving 7 bases between them. The length of the CDR3 is 13 residues. In DNA form, the CDR3 reads TGTGCCAGCAGCACCCGGGACACCGGGGAGCTGTTTTTT. This encodes CASSTRDTGELFF.

This rearrangement joins TRBV3-1 (or the pseudogene TRBV3-2) to TRBJ1-2; D gene unclear. The CDR3 spans 12 residues. V gave up 1 base and J gave up 7 bases, with 7 bases separating them. Germline V CDR1 and CDR2: LGHDT, YNNKEL (reference sequence). The CDR3 region is CASSQGLGGYTF. CDR3 in DNA: TGTGCCAGCAGCCAAGGACTGGGTGGCTACACCTTC.

The chain links TRBV19 to TRBJ1-4, with 12 bases matching TRBD1. This CDR3 is built from 16 residues. Germline-derived CDR1 and CDR2 are LNHDA and SQIVND (reference sequence). After removal of 4 bases from V and 8 bases from J, the junction contained 8 bases not matched to a gene. CDR3 bases: TGTGCCAGTAGTACCGGGACAGGGGGCTTCAGGGAAAAACTGTTTTTT. Amino acids: CASSTGTGGFREKLFF.